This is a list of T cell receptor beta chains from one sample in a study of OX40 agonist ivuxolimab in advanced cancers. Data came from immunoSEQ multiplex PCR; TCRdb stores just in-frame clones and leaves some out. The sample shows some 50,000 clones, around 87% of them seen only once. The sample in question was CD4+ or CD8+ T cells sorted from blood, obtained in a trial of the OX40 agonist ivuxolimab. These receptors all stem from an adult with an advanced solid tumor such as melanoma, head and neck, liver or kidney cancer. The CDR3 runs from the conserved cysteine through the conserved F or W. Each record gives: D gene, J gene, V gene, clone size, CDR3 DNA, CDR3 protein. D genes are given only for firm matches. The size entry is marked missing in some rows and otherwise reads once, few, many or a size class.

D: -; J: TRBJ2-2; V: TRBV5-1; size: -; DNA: TGCGCCAGCAGCCAATCCGGGTCCTCGGCCACCGGGGAGCTGTTTTTT; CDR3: CASSQSGSSATGELFF
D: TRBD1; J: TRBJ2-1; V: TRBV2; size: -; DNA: TGTGCCAGCAGTGGACAGGGCCTTTTCAATGAGCAGTTCTTC; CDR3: CASSGQGLFNEQFF
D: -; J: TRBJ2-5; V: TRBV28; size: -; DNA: TGTGCCAGCAGTTCCCCTTCATCCGGAGAGACCCAGTACTTC; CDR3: CASSSPSSGETQYF
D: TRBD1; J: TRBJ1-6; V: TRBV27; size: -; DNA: TGTGCCAGCAGTTCACAGGGGGCGCTGAGAAATTCACCCCTCCACTTT; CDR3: CASSSQGALRNSPLHF
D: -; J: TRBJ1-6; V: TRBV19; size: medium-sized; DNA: TGTGCCAGTACTGTGCGATCCGGCCCCTATAATTCACCCCTCCACTTT; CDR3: CASTVRSGPYNSPLHF
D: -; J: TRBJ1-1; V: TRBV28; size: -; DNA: TGTGCCAGCAGTTTAGGTGGAGGGGGAGGGGGGACTGAAGCTTTCTTT; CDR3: CASSLGGGGGGTEAFF
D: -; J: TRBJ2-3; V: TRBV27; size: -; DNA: TGTGCCAGCAGTTGGGGACACCGCACAGATACGCAGTATTTT; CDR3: CASSWGHRTDTQYF
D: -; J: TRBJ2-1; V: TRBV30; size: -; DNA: TGTGCCTGGAAAGGACAGCCATTGGGTGAGCAGTTCTTC; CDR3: CAWKGQPLGEQFF
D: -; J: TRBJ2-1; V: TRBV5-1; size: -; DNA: TGCGCCAGCAGCTTGGAACAGCCGGTACTAAATGAGCAGTTCTTC; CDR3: CASSLEQPVLNEQFF
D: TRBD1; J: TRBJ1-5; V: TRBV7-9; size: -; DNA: TGTGCCAGCAGCTTAGTTGTGGGACAGGGAGAGCTGGCCCAGCATTTT; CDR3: CASSLVVGQGELAQHF
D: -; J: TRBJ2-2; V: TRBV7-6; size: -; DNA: TGTGCCAGCAGCTTATCTCCAGTCTCGAGCGGGGAGCTGTTTTTT; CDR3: CASSLSPVSSGELFF
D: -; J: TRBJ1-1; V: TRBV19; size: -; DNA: TGTGCCAGTAGTATAGCAGGACCCCTCGGGAACACTGAAGCTTTCTTT; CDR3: CASSIAGPLGNTEAFF
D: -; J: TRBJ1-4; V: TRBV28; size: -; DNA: TGTGCCAGCAGGTCCGGGGTTAATGAAAAACTGTTTTTT; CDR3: CASRSGVNEKLFF
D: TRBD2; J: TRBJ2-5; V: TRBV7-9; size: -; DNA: TGTGCCAGCACGACTAGCGGGCAAGAGACCCAGTACTTC; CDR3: CASTTSGQETQYF
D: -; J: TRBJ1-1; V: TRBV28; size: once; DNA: TGTGCCAGCAGTTTGGAGGGGGGGCGGACTGAAGCTTTCTTT; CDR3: CASSLEGGRTEAFF
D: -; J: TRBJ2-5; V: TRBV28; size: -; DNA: TGTGCCAGCAGTTTAGGTGGGAGGATAGAGACCCAGTACTTC; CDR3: CASSLGGRIETQYF
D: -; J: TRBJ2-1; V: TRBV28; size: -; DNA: TGTGCCAGCAGTTCAGACCAGGAGCAGTTCTTC; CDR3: CASSSDQEQFF
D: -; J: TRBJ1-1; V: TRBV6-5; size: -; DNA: TGTGCCAGCGGGATGGGAGGCACTGAAGCTTTCTTT; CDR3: CASGMGGTEAFF
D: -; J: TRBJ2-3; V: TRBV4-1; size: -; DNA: TGCGCCAGCAGCCAAGGAGCCGGAGCGCCAGATACGCAGTATTTT; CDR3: CASSQGAGAPDTQYF
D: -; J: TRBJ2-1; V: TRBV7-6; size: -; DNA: TGTGCCAGCAGCCAATGGACAGAATACAATGAGCAGTTCTTC; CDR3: CASSQWTEYNEQFF
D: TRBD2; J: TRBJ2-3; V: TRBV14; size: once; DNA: TGTGCCAGCAGCCCAATTGGGGGGGGAGGCACAGATACGCAGTATTTT; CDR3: CASSPIGGGGTDTQYF
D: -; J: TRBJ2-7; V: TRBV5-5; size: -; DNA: TGTGCCAGCAGCTTATCAACGGCCACCTACGAGCAGTACTTC; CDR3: CASSLSTATYEQYF
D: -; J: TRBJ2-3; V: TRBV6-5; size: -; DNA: TGTGCCAGCAGCCCACTGGGGGAGGCCACAGATACGCAGTATTTT; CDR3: CASSPLGEATDTQYF
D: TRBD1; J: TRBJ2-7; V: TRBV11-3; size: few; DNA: TGTGCCAGCAGCTCAACCCTGGGACAGGGCACGGGGGAGCAGTACTTC; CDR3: CASSSTLGQGTGEQYF
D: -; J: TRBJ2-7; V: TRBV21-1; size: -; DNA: TGTGCCAGCAGCAAAGACGAGGGCCTCTCCTACGAGCAGTACTTC; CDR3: CASSKDEGLSYEQYF
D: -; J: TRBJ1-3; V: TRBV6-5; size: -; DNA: TGTGCCAGCAGTATACCCGGTGGAAACACCATATATTTT; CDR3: CASSIPGGNTIYF
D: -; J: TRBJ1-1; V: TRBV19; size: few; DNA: TGTGCCAGTAGGCTAGGGGCCACTGAAGCTTTCTTT; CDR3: CASRLGATEAFF
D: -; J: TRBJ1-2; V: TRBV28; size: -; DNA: TGTGCCACCCAGCTAGTAGACTATGGCTACACCTTC; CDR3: CATQLVDYGYTF
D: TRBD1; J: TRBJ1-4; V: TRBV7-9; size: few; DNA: TGTGCCAGCAGCTCGGGACAGGGTTTGGAAAAACTGTTTTTT; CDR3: CASSSGQGLEKLFF
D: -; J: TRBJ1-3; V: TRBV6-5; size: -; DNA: TGTGCCAGCAGTTACTCGATCGGCGGCGGAAACACCATATATTTT; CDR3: CASSYSIGGGNTIYF
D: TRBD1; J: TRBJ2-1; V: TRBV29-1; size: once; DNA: TGCAGCGCAGAGGGACAGGAGAAAAATGAGCAGTTCTTC; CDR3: CSAEGQEKNEQFF
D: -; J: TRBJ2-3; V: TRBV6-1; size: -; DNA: TGTGCCAGCACCGGAAGCAGGTCCACAGATACGCAGTATTTT; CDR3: CASTGSRSTDTQYF
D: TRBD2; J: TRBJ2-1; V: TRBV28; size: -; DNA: TGTGCCAGCAGTCTCTCTAGCGGGAGGTCCAATGAGCAGTTCTTC; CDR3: CASSLSSGRSNEQFF
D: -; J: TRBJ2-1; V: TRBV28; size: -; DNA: TGTGCCAGCAGTTACCAGGGAGCCTACAATGAGCAGTTCTTC; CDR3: CASSYQGAYNEQFF
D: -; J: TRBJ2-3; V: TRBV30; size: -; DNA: TGTGCCTGGGGAAATCAAGATACGCAGTATTTT; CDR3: CAWGNQDTQYF
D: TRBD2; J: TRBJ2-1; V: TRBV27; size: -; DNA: TGTGCCAGCAGTTTCCAAGGACTAGCGGGGGGAACTGAGCAGTTCTTC; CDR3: CASSFQGLAGGTEQFF
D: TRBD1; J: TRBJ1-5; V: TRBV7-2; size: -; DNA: TGTGCCAGCAGCTTATCTCGGACAGGGAATCAGCCCCAGCATTTT; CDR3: CASSLSRTGNQPQHF
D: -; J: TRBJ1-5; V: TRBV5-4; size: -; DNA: TGTGCCAGCAGCTCCGACCCGGACAGTAGCAATCAGCCCCAGCATTTT; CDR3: CASSSDPDSSNQPQHF
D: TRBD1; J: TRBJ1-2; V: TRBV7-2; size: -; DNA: TGTGCCAGCAGCCGGGACAGCCCCAGCTATGGCTACACCTTC; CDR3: CASSRDSPSYGYTF
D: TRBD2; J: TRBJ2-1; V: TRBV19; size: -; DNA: TGTGCCTCCGGCCTCGGCGGGGGGACGGGGAATGAGCAGTTCTTC; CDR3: CASGLGGGTGNEQFF
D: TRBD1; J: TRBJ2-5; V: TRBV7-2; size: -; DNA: TGTGCCAGCAGCTTAGTATCACAGGGGCAAGAGACCCAGTACTTC; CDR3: CASSLVSQGQETQYF
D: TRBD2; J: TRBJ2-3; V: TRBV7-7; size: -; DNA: TGTGCCAGCAGCCGGGACTATAGCACAGATACGCAGTATTTT; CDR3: CASSRDYSTDTQYF
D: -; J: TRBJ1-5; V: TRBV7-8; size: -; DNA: TGTGCCAGCAGCCCTCTGGGTCGGGGAGGGGGTCAGCCCCAGCATTTT; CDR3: CASSPLGRGGGQPQHF
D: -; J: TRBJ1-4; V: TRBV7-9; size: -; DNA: TGTGCCAGCAGCTTAGGGGTGGTGGAGGCTGAAAAACTGTTTTTT; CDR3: CASSLGVVEAEKLFF
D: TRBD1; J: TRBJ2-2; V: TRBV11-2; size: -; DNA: TGTGCCAGCAGCGCTCTCGCGGGACAGGGGGAGTATTGGGCCGGGGAGCTGTTTTTT; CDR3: CASSALAGQGEYWAGELFF
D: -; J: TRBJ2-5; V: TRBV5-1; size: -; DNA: TGCGCCAGCAGCTCTGGGGGTAGGGAGACCCAGTACTTC; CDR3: CASSSGGRETQYF
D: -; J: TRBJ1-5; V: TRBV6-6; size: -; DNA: TGTGCCAGCAGTTCTTATGGTCAGGGTCATCAGCCCCAGCATTTT; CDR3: CASSSYGQGHQPQHF
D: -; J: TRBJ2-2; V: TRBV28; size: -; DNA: TGTGCCAGCAAGGGACATTTGAACACCGGGGAGCTGTTTTTT; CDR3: CASKGHLNTGELFF
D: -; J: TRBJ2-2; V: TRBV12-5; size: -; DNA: TGTGCTAGTGGTACCGACAGGGGGGAGCTGTTTTTT; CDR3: CASGTDRGELFF
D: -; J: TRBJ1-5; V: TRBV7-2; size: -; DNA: TGTGCCAGCAGCACCGGAGCGGGTCAGCCCCAGCATTTT; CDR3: CASSTGAGQPQHF
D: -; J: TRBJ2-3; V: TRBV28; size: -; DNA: TGTGCCAGCAGCGGGGCAGGCCGTTCGGATACGCAGTATTTT; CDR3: CASSGAGRSDTQYF
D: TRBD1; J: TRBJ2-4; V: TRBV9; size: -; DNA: TGTGCCAGCAGCCCGATGGGACAGGGGTCAAACATTCAGTACTTC; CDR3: CASSPMGQGSNIQYF
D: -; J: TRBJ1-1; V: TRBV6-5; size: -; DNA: TGTGCCAGCAGTTCTCGTGGGGCAGGGAGCACTGAAGCTTTCTTT; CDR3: CASSSRGAGSTEAFF
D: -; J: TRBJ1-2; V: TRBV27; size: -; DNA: TGTGCCAGCAGTTTTGGGCGGGACTATGGCTACACCTTC; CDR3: CASSFGRDYGYTF
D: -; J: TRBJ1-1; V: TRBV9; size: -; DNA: TGTGCCAGCAATCGGGAGGGGACTGAAGCTTTCTTT; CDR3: CASNREGTEAFF
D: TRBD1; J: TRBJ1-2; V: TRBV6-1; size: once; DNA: TGTGCCAGCAGCCTGACAGGGCGGGGCTACACCTTC; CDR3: CASSLTGRGYTF
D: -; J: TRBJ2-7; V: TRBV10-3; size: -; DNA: TGTGCCATCAGCGCCGAGCCGACGTTCTACGAGCAGTACTTC; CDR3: CAISAEPTFYEQYF
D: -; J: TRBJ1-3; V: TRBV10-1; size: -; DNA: TGCGCCAGCAGTGAGTTTGGGACAAGCTCTGGAAACACCATATATTTT; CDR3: CASSEFGTSSGNTIYF
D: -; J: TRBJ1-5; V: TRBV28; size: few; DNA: TGTGCCAGCAGTTTCTCCATACAGGCACATAGCAATCAGCCCCAGCATTTT; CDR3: CASSFSIQAHSNQPQHF